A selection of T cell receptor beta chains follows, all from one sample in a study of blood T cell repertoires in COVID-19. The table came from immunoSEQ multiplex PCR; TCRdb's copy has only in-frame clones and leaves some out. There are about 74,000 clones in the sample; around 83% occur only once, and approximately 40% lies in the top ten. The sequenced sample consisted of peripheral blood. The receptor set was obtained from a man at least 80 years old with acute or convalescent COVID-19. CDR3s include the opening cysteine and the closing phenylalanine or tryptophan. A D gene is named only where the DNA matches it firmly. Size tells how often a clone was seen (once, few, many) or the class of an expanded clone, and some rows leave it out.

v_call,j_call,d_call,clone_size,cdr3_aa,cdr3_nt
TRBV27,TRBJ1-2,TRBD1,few,CASSPYSRQGGFGYTF,TGTGCCAGCAGTCCATATTCTCGACAGGGGGGATTTGGCTACACCTTC
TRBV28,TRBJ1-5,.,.,CASIGAWEGQPQHF,TGTGCCAGCATAGGAGCCTGGGAGGGTCAGCCCCAGCATTTT
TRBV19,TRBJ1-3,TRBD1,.,CASSIEGRGLGNTIYF,TGTGCCAGTAGTATAGAAGGCAGGGGGCTCGGAAACACCATATATTTT
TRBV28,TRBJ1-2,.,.,CASSFSGVNGYTF,TGTGCCAGCAGTTTCTCAGGGGTGAATGGCTACACCTTC
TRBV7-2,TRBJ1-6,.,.,CASRPQGTTYNSPLHF,TGTGCCAGCAGGCCACAGGGTACCACCTATAATTCACCCCTCCACTTT
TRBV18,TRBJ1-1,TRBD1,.,CASSPRTGGSTEAFF,TGTGCCAGCTCACCGAGGACAGGGGGAAGCACTGAAGCTTTCTTT
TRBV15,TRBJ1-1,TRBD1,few,CATRGQGGTEAFF,TGTGCCACCAGAGGACAGGGTGGCACTGAAGCTTTCTTT
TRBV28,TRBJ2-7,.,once,CASSPGYEQYF,TGTGCCAGCAGTCCAGGGTACGAGCAGTACTTC
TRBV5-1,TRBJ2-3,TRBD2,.,CASSLDPAGGLTDTQYF,TGCGCCAGCAGCTTGGACCCAGCGGGGGGCTTGACAGATACGCAGTATTTT
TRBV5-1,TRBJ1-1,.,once,CASSLGAAYTEAFF,TGCGCCAGCAGCTTAGGCGCGGCGTACACTGAAGCTTTCTTT
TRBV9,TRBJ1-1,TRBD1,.,CASSPRQGFSAEAFF,TGTGCCAGCAGCCCAAGACAGGGGTTCTCCGCTGAAGCTTTCTTT
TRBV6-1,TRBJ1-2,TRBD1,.,CASSDGTGVFGNYGYTF,TGTGCCAGCAGTGATGGGACAGGGGTTTTTGGTAACTATGGCTACACCTTC
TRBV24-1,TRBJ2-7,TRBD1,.,CATSDRDRGLYEQYF,TGTGCCACCAGTGATCGGGACAGGGGGCTTTATGAGCAGTACTTC
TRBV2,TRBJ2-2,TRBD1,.,CASSELVGQANTGELFF,TGTGCCAGCAGTGAGCTCGTCGGACAGGCGAACACCGGGGAGCTGTTTTTT
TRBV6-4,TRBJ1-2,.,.,CASSEGQPFYGYTF,TGTGCCAGCAGTGAAGGACAGCCCTTCTATGGCTACACCTTC
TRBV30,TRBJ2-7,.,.,CAWSVLDEQYF,TGTGCCTGGAGTGTACTAGACGAGCAGTACTTC
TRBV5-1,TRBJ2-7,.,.,CASSFDSSSYEQYF,TGCGCCAGCAGCTTCGACAGTAGCTCCTACGAGCAGTACTTC
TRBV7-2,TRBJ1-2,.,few,CASSLDGQYGYTF,TGTGCCAGCAGCTTAGATGGACAGTATGGCTACACCTTC
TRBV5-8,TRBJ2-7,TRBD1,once,CASSFGTGEYEQYF,TGTGCCAGCAGCTTTGGGACAGGGGAATACGAGCAGTACTTC
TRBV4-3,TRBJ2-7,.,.,CASSFVWTAGEQYF,TGCGCCAGCAGCTTTGTATGGACCGCGGGCGAGCAGTACTTC
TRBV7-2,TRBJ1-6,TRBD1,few,CASSLNAGGHSPLHF,TGTGCCAGCAGCTTAAATGCAGGGGGCCATTCACCCCTCCACTTT
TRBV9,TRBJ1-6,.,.,CASSVDTTPNSPLHF,TGTGCCAGCAGCGTCGACACAACACCTAATTCACCCCTCCACTTT
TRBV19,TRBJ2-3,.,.,CASSISGTDTQYF,TGTGCCAGTAGTATATCGGGCACAGATACGCAGTATTTT
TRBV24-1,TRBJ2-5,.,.,CATSDYPGTQYF,TGTGCCACCAGTGACTACCCGGGGACCCAGTACTTC
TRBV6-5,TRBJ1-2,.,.,CASSYSTAPGGYGYTF,TGTGCCAGCAGTTACTCGACAGCACCGGGAGGCTATGGCTACACCTTC
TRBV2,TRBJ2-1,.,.,CASSEAIGGFNEQFF,TGTGCCAGCAGTGAAGCGATCGGGGGTTTTAATGAGCAGTTCTTC
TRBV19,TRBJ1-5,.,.,CASSPPRMGRGQPQHF,TGTGCCAGTAGCCCCCCCCGTATGGGGCGCGGTCAGCCCCAGCATTTT
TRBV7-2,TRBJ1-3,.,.,CASSLDHGGARNTIYF,TGTGCCAGCAGCTTAGATCATGGGGGCGCAAGAAACACCATATATTTT
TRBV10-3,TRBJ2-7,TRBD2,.,CAISEFSGGESEQYF,TGTGCCATCAGTGAGTTTAGCGGGGGGGAATCCGAGCAGTACTTC
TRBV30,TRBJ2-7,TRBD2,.,CATDREVRSSYEQYF,TGTGCGACGGACCGGGAGGTTAGGAGCTCCTACGAGCAGTACTTC
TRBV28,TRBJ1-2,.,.,CASSLSPGNANYGYTF,TGTGCCAGCAGTTTGTCGCCAGGGAATGCTAACTATGGCTACACCTTC
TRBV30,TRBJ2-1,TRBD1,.,CAGSGQGFNEQFF,TGTGCCGGATCGGGACAGGGGTTCAATGAGCAGTTCTTC
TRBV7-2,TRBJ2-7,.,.,CASSPGQLNTYEQYF,TGTGCCAGCAGCCCCGGACAGCTTAATACCTACGAGCAGTACTTC
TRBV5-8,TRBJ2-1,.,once,CASSLGQSYNEQFF,TGTGCCAGCAGCTTGGGACAGTCCTACAATGAGCAGTTCTTC
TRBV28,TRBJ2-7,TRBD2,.,CASSSASGRGEQYF,TGTGCCAGCAGTTCAGCTAGCGGGAGAGGGGAGCAGTACTTC
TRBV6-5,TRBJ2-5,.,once,CASSYYSFTQETQYF,TGTGCCAGCAGTTATTACAGCTTCACCCAAGAGACCCAGTACTTC
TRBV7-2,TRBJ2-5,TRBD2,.,CASSPASGGAGGETQYF,TGTGCCAGCAGCCCCGCTAGCGGGGGGGCTGGGGGGGAGACCCAGTACTTC
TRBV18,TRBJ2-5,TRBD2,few,CASSPQGLGTVQETQYF,TGTGCCAGCTCACCACAGGGACTAGGGACGGTCCAAGAGACCCAGTACTTC
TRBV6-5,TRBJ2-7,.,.,CASSYGTLSSYEQYF,TGTGCCAGCAGTTACGGGACTCTTAGCTCCTACGAGCAGTACTTC
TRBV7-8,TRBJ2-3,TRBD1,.,CASSLEGTGGRDTQYF,TGTGCCAGCAGCTTAGAAGGGACAGGGGGGAGAGATACGCAGTATTTT
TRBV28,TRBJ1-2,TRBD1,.,CASSSTGLGYGYTF,TGTGCCAGCAGTTCGACAGGGCTCGGGTATGGCTACACCTTC
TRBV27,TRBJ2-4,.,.,CASSPDQARNIQYF,TGTGCCAGCAGTCCAGACCAGGCCCGAAACATTCAGTACTTC
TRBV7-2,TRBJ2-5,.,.,CASSPSISQETQYF,TGTGCCAGCAGCCCATCTATAAGCCAAGAGACCCAGTACTTC
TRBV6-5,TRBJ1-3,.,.,CASSYEQGTGNTIYF,TGTGCCAGCAGTTACGAACAGGGCACCGGAAACACCATATATTTT
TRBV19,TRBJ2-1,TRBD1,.,CASTVTGGYNEQFF,TGTGCCAGTACCGTGACAGGGGGATACAATGAGCAGTTCTTC
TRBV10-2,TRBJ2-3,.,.,CASSELDLTGTDTQYF,TGCGCCAGCAGTGAGCTTGACTTGACTGGCACAGATACGCAGTATTTT
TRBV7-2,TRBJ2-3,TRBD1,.,CASSPSGQGTDTQYF,TGTGCCAGCAGCCCCTCGGGACAGGGGACAGATACGCAGTATTTT
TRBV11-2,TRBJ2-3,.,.,CASSPRVADTQYF,TGTGCCAGCAGCCCCCGGGTTGCAGATACGCAGTATTTT
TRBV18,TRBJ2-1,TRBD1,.,CASSQTGLARNEQFF,TGTGCCAGCTCCCAGACAGGGCTTGCTCGCAATGAGCAGTTCTTC